The 16 T cell receptor beta chains presented below share a single source sample, sequenced in a study of blood T cell repertoires in COVID-19. Sequencing was performed with immunoSEQ multiplex PCR; in TCRdb, only in-frame clones are kept and a portion is missing. This table has about 80,000 clones, over 70% appearing once. The specimen was peripheral blood. Source of these receptors: a human donor in a cohort sampled during active COVID-19.

The chain combines TRBV19 with TRBJ1-1; TRBD1 might be the D (6 bases). The CDR3 is made up of 16 amino acids. Between the trimmed V and J ends, which lost 0 bases and 4 bases, there was a span of 15 bases. The germline V gene has CDR1 LNHDA and CDR2 SQIVND (reference sequence). The CDR3 bases are TGTGCCAGTAGTATAGAGGGGGGGCCCGAGGGCACTGAAGCTTTCTTT. Encoded protein: CASSIEGGPEGTEAFF.

The chain recombines TRBV18 with TRBJ2-3; D not certain. The CDR3 consists of 15 residues. Trimming took off 0 bases at V and 3 bases at J, with 10 bases between the two ends. Germline V gene data show CDR1 as KGHSH and CDR2 as LQKENI. The CDR3 here is CASSPPGTRTDTQYF. As DNA, the CDR3 is TGTGCCAGCTCACCACCGGGCACACGAACAGATACGCAGTATTTT.

The chain couples TRBV9 to TRBJ2-7, with 10 bases lining up with TRBD2. Per the germline V gene, CDR1 is SGDLS and CDR2 is YYNGEE. The trim removed 2 bases at V and 0 bases at J, leaving 5 bases unmatched. The CDR3 loop spans 16 amino acids. The CDR3 bases are TGTGCCAGCAGCGTCCCGGGACTAGCGCCCTCCTACGAGCAGTACGTC. Amino acid sequence: CASSVPGLAPSYEQYV.

This clone was seen a few times. Other DNA sequences in this specimen translate into the identical CDR3. The chain couples TRBV10-3 to TRBJ1-5; D ambiguous. Germline V gene lookup returns CDR1 ENHRY and CDR2 SYGVKD. V was clipped by 4 bases and J by 0 bases, with 10 bases between them. The CDR3 length is 15 residues. CDR3 nucleotides: TGTGCCATCAGTGTAAGCGGAAATAGCAATCAGCCCCAGCATTTT. It codes for CAISVSGNSNQPQHF.

The chain joins TRBV9 to TRBJ1-2; D remains ambiguous. The CDR3 loop spans 14 amino acids. The germline V gene encodes CDR1 SGDLS and CDR2 YYNGEE. Trimming took 0 bases from V and 3 from J, leaving 9 bases between them. The DNA for the CDR3 is TGTGCCAGCAGCGTAGCTACAGAAGACTATGGCTACACCTTC. This translates into CASSVATEDYGYTF.

The rearrangement links TRBV11-3 to TRBJ2-7; 7 nucleotides match TRBD1. Losses at the gene ends were 5 bases for V and 7 bases for J; bases not matched to a gene: 11. The CDR3 covers 14 residues. The germline CDR1 and CDR2 sequences are SGHNT and YENEEA. CDR3 protein: CASSPPIGGGEQYV. For the CDR3, the DNA is TGTGCCAGCAGCCCTCCCATAGGGGGCGGGGAGCAGTACGTC.

The CDR3, as DNA: TGTGCCACCAGTGACCCTCACCGGGACAGTGGAAACACCATATATTTT. It encodes CATSDPHRDSGNTIYF. V is TRBV24-1 and J is TRBJ1-3; TRBD1 matches at 7 bases. There are 16 residues in the CDR3. The trim removed 4 bases at V and 3 bases at J, leaving 8 bases unmatched. Per germline, CDR1 KGHDR and CDR2 SFDVKD.

The V and J genes are TRBV29-1 and TRBJ2-3; 10 bases are a match to TRBD2. The ends lost 6 bases at V and 2 bases at J; junction bases unmatched: 8. The CDR3 is made up of 15 amino acids. Germline V lookup: CDR1 SQVTM, CDR2 ANQGSEA. CDR3 bases: TGCAGCGTCGGATCTAGCGGGAGTTACACAGATACGCAGTATTTT. Amino acid sequence: CSVGSSGSYTDTQYF.

The CDR3 loop is CASSQPRVTSGKNEQFF. CDR3 DNA sequence: TGTGCCAGCAGCCAACCCCGGGTCACTAGCGGAAAAAATGAGCAGTTCTTC. The chain joins TRBV3-1 (or the pseudogene TRBV3-2) to TRBJ2-1, with 8 bases identical to TRBD2. Trimming cost V 2 bases and J 7 bases; bases outside gene matches: 13. Germline V gives CDR1 LGHDT, CDR2 YNNKEL (reference sequence). The length of the CDR3 is 17 residues.

The rearrangement uses TRBV19 and TRBJ2-1, with 12 bases aligning to TRBD2. CDR3 length: 15 residues. V lost 9 bases and J lost 8; bases outside the gene matches: 11. Germline assignment: CDR1 LNHDA and CDR2 SQIVND (reference sequence). The CDR3 loop is CASTSASGGAYEQFF. In DNA form, the CDR3 reads TGTGCCAGCACGTCCGCTAGCGGGGGGGCCTATGAGCAGTTCTTC.

This clone was recorded once. This chain connects TRBV11-2 to TRBJ2-3; D may be TRBD2 (5 bases). With 5 bases removed from V and 2 bases from J, the gap between germline ends came to 14 bases. In germline, CDR1 is SGHAT, CDR2 FQNNGV. There are 15 residues in the CDR3. The CDR3 sequence: CASSRAGLNTDTQYF. The CDR3 region has the DNA TGTGCCAGCAGCCGGGCCGGACTTAACACAGATACGCAGTATTTT.

This rearrangement joins TRBV5-4 to TRBJ1-1, with a possible D match to TRBD1 (6 bases). The ends were cut back, 1 base at V and 7 bases at J, with 17 bases in the middle. CDR3 length: 15 amino acids. Germline lookup yields CDR1 SGHNT and CDR2 YYREEE (reference sequence). CDR3 in amino acids: CASSLRGAHNGEAFF. Here the CDR3 DNA reads TGTGCCAGCAGCTTGCGGGGGGCGCACAATGGTGAAGCTTTCTTT.

The rearrangement uses TRBV7-9 and TRBJ1-2; 8 nucleotides line up with TRBD1. CDR3 size: 15 residues. Germline V lookup: CDR1 SEHNR, CDR2 FQNEAQ (reference sequence). With 5 bases clipped from V and 4 bases from J, the junction kept 9 bases outside the gene matches. CDR3 nucleotides: TGTGCCAGCAGCCCAGGACAGGGCGGTGGCTATGGCTACACCTTC. It encodes CASSPGQGGGYGYTF.

This sequence joins TRBV27 and TRBJ1-1, with 8 bases that match TRBD1. The V and J ends lost 2 bases and 1 base, in that order; junction bases with no gene match: 9. CDR3 length equals 17 residues. Germline CDR1 is MNHEY and CDR2 is SMNVEV (reference sequence). CDR3 amino acids: CASSLDPRRGQNTEAFF. The CDR3 DNA reads TGTGCCAGCAGTTTAGACCCCCGCAGGGGGCAGAACACTGAAGCTTTCTTT.

There are many counts of this clone. The chain links TRBV6-5 to TRBJ2-7; D unresolved. This CDR3 is 15 amino acids long. CDR1 is MNHEY and CDR2 is SVGAGI in the germline V gene. Trimming took 0 bases from V and 4 from J, leaving 13 bases between them. The DNA for the CDR3 is TGTGCCAGCAGTTACTCGAGCCTAATGCTTTACGAGCAGTACTTC. Residues: CASSYSSLMLYEQYF.

The gene calls are TRBV28 and TRBJ1-2, with D possibly matching TRBD1 (5 bases). Trimming took 7 bases from V and 0 from J, leaving 15 bases between them. The CDR3 length is 15 residues. Per germline, CDR1 MDHEN and CDR2 SYDVKM. The CDR3 bases are TGTGCCAGCATAGTAGGCGGGGCGACTAACTATGGCTACACCTTC. Translation gives CASIVGGATNYGYTF.